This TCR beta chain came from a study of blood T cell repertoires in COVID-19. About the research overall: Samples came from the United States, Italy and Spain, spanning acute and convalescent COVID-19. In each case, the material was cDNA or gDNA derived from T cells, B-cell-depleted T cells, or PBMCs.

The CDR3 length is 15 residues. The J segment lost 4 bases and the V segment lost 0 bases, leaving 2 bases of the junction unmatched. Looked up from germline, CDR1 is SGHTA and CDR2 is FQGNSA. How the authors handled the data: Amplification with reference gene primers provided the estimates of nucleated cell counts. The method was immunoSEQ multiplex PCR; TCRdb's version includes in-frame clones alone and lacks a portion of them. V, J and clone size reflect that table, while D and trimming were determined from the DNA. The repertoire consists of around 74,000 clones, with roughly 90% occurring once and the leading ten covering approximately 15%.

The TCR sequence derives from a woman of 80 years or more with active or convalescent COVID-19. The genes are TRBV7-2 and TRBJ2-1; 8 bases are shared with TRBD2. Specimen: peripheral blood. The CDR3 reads CASSLASGVYNEQFF. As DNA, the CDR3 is TGTGCCAGCAGCTTAGCTAGCGGGGTTTACAATGAGCAGTTCTTC.